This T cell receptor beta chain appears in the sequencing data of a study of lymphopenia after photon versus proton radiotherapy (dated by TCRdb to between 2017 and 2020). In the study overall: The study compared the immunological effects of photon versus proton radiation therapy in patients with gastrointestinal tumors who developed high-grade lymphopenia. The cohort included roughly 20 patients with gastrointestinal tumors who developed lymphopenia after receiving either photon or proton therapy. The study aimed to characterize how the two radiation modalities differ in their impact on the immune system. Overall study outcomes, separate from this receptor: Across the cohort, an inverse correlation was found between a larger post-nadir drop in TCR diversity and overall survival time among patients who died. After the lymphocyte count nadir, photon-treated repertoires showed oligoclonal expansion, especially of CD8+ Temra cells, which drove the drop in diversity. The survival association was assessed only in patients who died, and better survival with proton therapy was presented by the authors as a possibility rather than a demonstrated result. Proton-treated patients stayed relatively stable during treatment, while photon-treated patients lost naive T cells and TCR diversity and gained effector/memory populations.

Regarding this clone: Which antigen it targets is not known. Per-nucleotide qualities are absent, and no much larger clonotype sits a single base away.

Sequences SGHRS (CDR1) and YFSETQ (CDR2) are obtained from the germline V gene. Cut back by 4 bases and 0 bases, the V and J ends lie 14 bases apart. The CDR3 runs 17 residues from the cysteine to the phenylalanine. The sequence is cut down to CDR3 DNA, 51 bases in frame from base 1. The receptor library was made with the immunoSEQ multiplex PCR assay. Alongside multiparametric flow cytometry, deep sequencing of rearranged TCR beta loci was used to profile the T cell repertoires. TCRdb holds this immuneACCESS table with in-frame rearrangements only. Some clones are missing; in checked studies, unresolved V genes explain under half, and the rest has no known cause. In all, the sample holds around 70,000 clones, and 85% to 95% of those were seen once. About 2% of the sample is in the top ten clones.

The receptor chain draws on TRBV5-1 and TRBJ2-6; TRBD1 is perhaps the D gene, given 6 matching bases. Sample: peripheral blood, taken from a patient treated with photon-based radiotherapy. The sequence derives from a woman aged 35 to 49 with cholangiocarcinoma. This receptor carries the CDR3 CASSVRQANSGANVLTF. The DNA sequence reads TGCGCCAGCAGCGTTCGACAGGCGAACTCTGGGGCCAACGTCCTGACTTTC.